The 31 T cell receptor beta chains below were found in one sample sequenced in a study of early T cells in non-severe SARS-CoV-2 infection. TCRdb analysed the 5' RACE reads with MiXCR anew, one entry per CDR3 protein. The sample records 25,000 or so distinct CDR3 sequences, around 5.1% being singletons. Sequences were obtained from whole blood. The receptors derive from an adult who was a healthcare worker with PCR-confirmed SARS-CoV-2 infection or an uninfected control (not recorded which).

This clonotype was detected ten times or more. The rearrangement uses TRBV6-6 and TRBJ2-3; 9 nucleotides agree with TRBD1. The CDR3 totals 16 residues. J was trimmed by 1 base and V by 6 bases; bases with no gene match: 8. Per the germline V gene, CDR1 is MNHNY and CDR2 is SVGAGI (reference sequence). CDR3 protein: CASSPTRTGGTDTQYF. The CDR3 DNA reads TGTGCCAGCAGCCCTACTCGGACAGGGGGCACAGATACGCAGTATTTT.

The sample holds many counts of this clonotype. The V and J genes are TRBV6-5 and TRBJ2-1; no clear D gene. This CDR3 is built from 12 residues. The germline V and J ends were trimmed by 6 bases and 7 bases, with 10 bases remaining between them. CDR1 is MNHEY, CDR2 SVGAGI, per germline. CDR3 sequence (DNA): TGTGCCAGCAGATCGAACCGGAATGAGCAGTTCTTC. Translating gives CASRSNRNEQFF.

At least ten counts were recorded for this clonotype. The chain joins TRBV28 to TRBJ1-4, with D tentatively TRBD1 (6 bases). This CDR3 comprises 16 residues. Germline V CDR1 and CDR2: MDHEN, SYDVKM. Trimming pared 5 bases from V and 6 bases from J, leaving 19 bases between. This chain's CDR3 is CASSLAQGQSDEKLFF. The DNA for the CDR3 is TGTGCCAGCAGTCTCGCACAGGGTCAATCGGATGAAAAACTGTTTTTT.

In its sample, this clonotype was seen a few times. The CDR3 DNA reads as TGTGCCATCAGGGGGGACGTATCCAATGAGCAGTTCTTC. This encodes CAIRGDVSNEQFF. The V gene is TRBV10-3, the J gene TRBJ2-1; D possibly matches TRBD1 or TRBD2 (5 bases each). CDR1 and CDR2 (germline): ENHRY, SYGVKD. The CDR3 totals 13 residues. Trimming stripped 6 bases from V and 6 bases from J, with 12 bases between.

In its sample, this clonotype was seen a few times. CDR3 sequence: CASSGDATGELFF. The CDR3 bases are TGCGCCAGCAGTGGCGACGCGACCGGGGAGCTGTTTTTT. V usage is TRBV10-1 and J usage is TRBJ2-2; no definite D call. V was pared by 4 bases and J by 5 bases, with 8 bases between. This CDR3 is 13 amino acids long. Germline CDR1 reads WNHNN; CDR2 reads SYGVQD (reference sequence).

The table lists this clonotype with many counts. The V and J genes are TRBV5-1 and TRBJ2-7, with no clear D. The CDR3 has 14 residues. The V gene lost 1 base and the J gene lost 2 bases, with 10 bases spanning the gap. Germline V gene lookup returns CDR1 SGHRS and CDR2 YFSETQ. The CDR3 sequence is CASSLMDRAYEQYF. DNA of the CDR3: TGCGCCAGCAGCTTGATGGACCGAGCCTACGAGCAGTACTTC. Together with reference TRBV5-1 and TRBJ2-7, the CDR3 gives the full variable domain: KAGVTQTPRYLIKTRGQQVTLSCSPISGHRSVSWYQQTPGQGLQFLFEYFSETQRNKGNFPGRFSGRQFSNSRSEMNVSTLELGDSALYLCASSLMDRAYEQYFGPGTRLTVT.

There are many counts of this clonotype. The rearrangement joins TRBV7-6 to TRBJ2-5; D unresolved. The germline V gene encodes CDR1 SGHVS and CDR2 FNYEAQ. The CDR3 has 12 residues. V was cut by 4 bases and J by 5 bases, with 8 bases left in between. CDR3 DNA sequence: TGTGCCAGCAGCTCCTTTGGGGAGACCCAGTACTTC. Translated, it gives CASSSFGETQYF.

This clonotype was recorded many times. The V call is TRBV5-1, the J call TRBJ2-2; D is perhaps TRBD1 or TRBD2 (5 bases each). V lost 1 base to trimming and J lost 4 bases, with 14 bases between them. Germline lookup yields CDR1 SGHRS and CDR2 YFSETQ. This CDR3 region has 16 residues. CDR3 DNA: TGCGCCAGCAGCTTGAGGCCGGGACCCTTCACCGGGGAGCTGTTTTTT. Amino acid sequence: CASSLRPGPFTGELFF.

The sample holds a few counts of this clonotype. V is TRBV4-2 and J is TRBJ2-5; D might be TRBD2 (6 bases). The CDR3 length is 14 residues. V dropped 0 bases and J dropped 5 bases, with 10 bases sitting between them. Germline CDR1 LGHNA, CDR2 YNFKEQ. The CDR3 bases are TGTGCCAGCAGCCAAGATTCTAGCGTGGAGACCCAGTACTTC. Its translation: CASSQDSSVETQYF.

In this sample, this clonotype turned up many times. This chain uses TRBV29-1 with TRBJ2-5; 9 nucleotides align to TRBD2. The germline CDR1 and CDR2 sequences are SQVTM and ANQGSEA. Trimming cost V 8 bases and J 1 base; bases outside gene matches: 8. The CDR3 has 14 residues. In DNA form, the CDR3 reads TGCAGCACTTCCGGTAGCGGGGGCCAAGAGACCCAGTACTTC. Its translation is CSTSGSGGQETQYF.

The V and J genes are TRBV10-2 and TRBJ2-5; D is unclear. Trimming pared 2 bases from V and 4 bases from J, leaving 2 bases between. The CDR3 has 11 amino acids. The germline V gene encodes CDR1 WSHSY and CDR2 SAAADI. CDR3 sequence: CASSEGETQYF. CDR3 in DNA: TGCGCCAGCAGTGAGGGAGAGACCCAGTACTTC.

This clonotype appeared a few times. The rearrangement uses TRBV6-1 and TRBJ2-2; TRBD2 might be the D (6 bases). CDR3 length: 18 residues. CDR1 and CDR2 (germline): MNHNS, SASEGT. Trimming removed 0 bases at V and 5 bases at J, with 19 bases between. CDR3 amino acids: CASSEARFRRAGTGELFF. As DNA, the CDR3 is TGTGCCAGCAGTGAAGCTCGGTTTAGGAGGGCTGGGACCGGGGAGCTGTTTTTT.

This clonotype was observed at least ten times. The chain couples TRBV4-1 to TRBJ1-6; 8 bases match TRBD1. CDR1 and CDR2 from the germline V gene are MGHRA and YSYEKL. V dropped 2 bases and J dropped 3; count of bases not matched to a gene: 6. CDR3 length equals 17 residues. The CDR3 nucleotides are TGCGCCAGCAGCCAACAGGACAGGGCCGTCTATAATTCACCCCTCCACTTT. Protein product: CASSQQDRAVYNSPLHF.

A few counts support this clonotype. This chain links TRBV5-4 with TRBJ2-7; TRBD2 aligns across 7 bases. V trimming: 0 bases; J trimming: 2 bases; junction bases outside the gene matches: 8. This CDR3 has 16 residues. In germline, CDR1 is SGHNT, CDR2 YYREEE (reference sequence). CDR3 bases: TGTGCCAGCAGCTTGGGGGGTCTAGCGGCTACCTACGAGCAGTACTTC. Translating it yields CASSLGGLAATYEQYF.

The sample holds a few counts of this clonotype. This chain connects TRBV20-1 to TRBJ2-7; D assignment may be TRBD1 or TRBD2 (5 bases each). The CDR3 runs 15 residues. The V end was cut by 5 bases, the J end by 3 bases, with 20 bases between. In germline, CDR1 is DFQATT, CDR2 SNEGSKA (reference sequence). This chain's CDR3 is CSARTLTGTFYEQYF. The CDR3 region has the DNA TGCAGTGCTCGAACCTTGACCGGGACCTTCTACGAGCAGTACTTC.

This chain uses TRBV7-6 with TRBJ2-5; TRBD2 matches at 7 bases. The CDR3 extends over 15 amino acids. Germline V CDR1 and CDR2: SGHVS, FNYEAQ. Unmatched junction bases numbered 7, after V lost 3 bases and J lost 3 bases. The CDR3 DNA is TGTGCCAGCAGCTTCCCACGGGGGAGGGAAGAGACCCAGTACTTC. This gives the protein CASSFPRGREETQYF.

Judged by abundance, this clonotype is medium-sized. The V call is TRBV6-1, the J call TRBJ2-5, with D possibly being TRBD1 (5 bases). CDR3 length: 15 residues. Trimming took off 6 bases at V and 5 bases at J, with 19 bases between the two ends. CDR1 and CDR2 from the germline V gene are MNHNS and SASEGT. The chain's CDR3 is CASRADSFYYETQYF. Written as DNA, the CDR3 is TGTGCCAGCAGAGCCGACAGTTTTTACTACGAGACCCAGTACTTC.

This clonotype was seen many times. V is TRBV6-2 or TRBV6-3 and J is TRBJ2-7; 11 bases agree with TRBD1. This CDR3 has 15 residues. J gave up 6 bases and V 2 bases, and 6 bases lay outside the gene matches. Germline V CDR1 and CDR2: MNHEY, SVGEGT. The DNA of the CDR3 is TGTGCCAGCAGTTACGGACAGGGGGCCATCGGCGAGCAGTACTTC. Translation gives CASSYGQGAIGEQYF.

This clonotype was picked up many times. The chain has TRBV7-3 and TRBJ2-3; 12 positions match TRBD2. There are 15 residues in the CDR3. With V trimmed by 5 bases and J by 6 bases, 6 bases remained unmatched. Germline assignment: CDR1 SGHTA and CDR2 FQGTGA. CDR3 nucleotide sequence: TGTGCCAGCAGCACACCACTAGCGGGGGGCGATACGCAGTATTTT. Translated: CASSTPLAGGDTQYF. Supplemented by reference TRBV7-3 and TRBJ2-3, the full variable domain reads GAGVSQTPSNKVTEKGKYVELRCDPISGHTALYWYRQSLGQGPEFLIYFQGTGAADDSGLPNDRFFAVRPEGSVSTLKIQRTERGDSAVYLCASSTPLAGGDTQYFGPGTRLTVL.

In regard to this clonotype: A much larger clone lies a single base off, so this may be a read error. This chain links TRBV7-2 with TRBJ2-7; 10 bases fit TRBD2. The CDR3 is made up of 19 amino acids. V gave up 5 bases and J gave up 0 bases; unmatched junction bases: 16. Germline V lookup: CDR1 SGHTA, CDR2 FQGNSA. CDR3 bases: TGTGCCAGCAGCCATAACCCGGGACTAGCGTGGGGACCCTCCTACGAGCAGTACTTC. It translates to CASSHNPGLAWGPSYEQYF. The entire variable domain, with the rest obtained from reference TRBV7-2 and TRBJ2-7, is as follows: GAGVSQSPSNKVTEKGKDVELRCDPISGHTALYWYRQSLGQGLEFLIYFQGNSAPDKSGLPSDRFSAERTGGSVSTLTIQRTQQEDSAVYLCASSHNPGLAWGPSYEQYFGPGTRLTVT.

The CDR3 region has the DNA TGTGCCAGCAGCTTAGATGCGGGGGGGCTTAATGAGCAGTTCTTC. Amino acid sequence: CASSLDAGGLNEQFF. The V gene is TRBV13, the J gene TRBJ2-1; 9 nucleotides match TRBD2. There are 15 residues in the CDR3. Germline values: CDR1 PRHDT, CDR2 FYEKMQ (reference sequence). V lost 1 base to trimming and J lost 7 bases; unmatched junction nucleotides: 5.

This clonotype has at least ten counts. The chain joins TRBV11-2 to TRBJ2-7; D is undetermined. Trimming removed 5 bases from V and 2 bases from J, with 13 bases in between. Germline V CDR1 and CDR2: SGHAT, FQNNGV. CDR3 length: 14 residues. CDR3 region: CASSPTRPPYEQYF. CDR3 nucleotide sequence: TGTGCCAGCAGCCCCACCCGGCCTCCCTACGAGCAGTACTTC.

This clonotype was detected a few times. V usage is TRBV7-9 and J usage is TRBJ1-6; 8 bases agree with TRBD1. The junction had 3 bases not matched to a gene; V was cut back by 1 base and J by 10 bases. CDR1 is SEHNR, CDR2 FQNEAQ, per germline (reference sequence). The CDR3 has 14 amino acids. The chain's CDR3 is CASSLDRGGSPLHF. CDR3 bases: TGTGCCAGCAGCTTAGACAGGGGGGGGTCACCCCTCCACTTT.

This chain joins TRBV27 and TRBJ2-1; 9 bases map to TRBD2. After removal of 2 bases from V and 16 bases from J, the junction contained 3 bases not matched to a gene. Per germline, CDR1 MNHEY and CDR2 SMNVEV (reference sequence). This CDR3 region has 11 residues. The CDR3 DNA follows: TGTGCCAGCAGTTTAGCGGGGGGGCTTTTCTTC. Translated, it gives CASSLAGGLFF.

Many counts were recorded for this clonotype. This chain connects TRBV9 to TRBJ1-5; D unclear. Germline-derived CDR1 and CDR2 are SGDLS and YYNGEE. Trimming left V 4 bases short and J 3 bases short, with 8 bases between. CDR3 size: 13 residues. CDR3 sequence (DNA): TGTGCCAGCAGCTCCGGTTACAATCAGCCCCAGCATTTT. Protein product: CASSSGYNQPQHF.

This clonotype was picked up many times. V gene TRBV7-2 combines with J gene TRBJ2-3, with TRBD2 matching 9 bases. This CDR3 comprises 16 residues. Germline assignment: CDR1 SGHTA and CDR2 FQGNSA. With V trimmed by 4 bases and J by 6 bases, 11 bases remained unmatched. This CDR3 is CASSSTLRGGRDTQYF. The CDR3 region has the DNA TGTGCCAGCAGCTCTACTCTGCGGGGGGGCCGCGATACGCAGTATTTT.

The chain has TRBV2 and TRBJ2-5; 8 bases agree with TRBD2. CDR3 length equals 14 residues. V gave up 7 bases and J gave up 2 bases; unmatched junction bases: 6. Germline values: CDR1 SNHLY, CDR2 FYNNEI. The CDR3 is CASKKRGNQETQYF. DNA of the CDR3: TGTGCCAGCAAGAAGCGGGGGAATCAAGAGACCCAGTACTTC. The full variable domain, rest sourced from reference TRBV2 and TRBJ2-5, is EPEVTQTPSHQVTQMGQEVILRCVPISNHLYFYWYRQILGQKVEFLVSFYNNEISEKSEIFDDQFSVERPDGSNFTLKIRSTKLEDSAMYFCASKKRGNQETQYFGPGTRLLVL.

This clonotype has a count of ten or more. The chain employs TRBV11-2 and TRBJ2-7; D gene ambiguous. The V end was cut by 2 bases, the J end by 4 bases, with 3 bases between. This CDR3 comprises 11 residues. Looked up from germline, CDR1 is SGHAT and CDR2 is FQNNGV. CDR3 sequence reads: CASSLLYEQYF. The CDR3, as DNA: TGTGCCAGCAGCTTACTATACGAGCAGTACTTC.

This clonotype was seen repeatedly, ten times or more. V and J are TRBV29-1 and TRBJ2-5; D possibly corresponds to TRBD1 (6 bases). Germline CDR1 reads SQVTM; CDR2 reads ANQGSEA. The CDR3 spans 13 residues. Trimming took 7 bases from V and 1 from J, leaving 13 bases between them. The DNA of the CDR3 is TGCAGCGCCTCACAGGGCGCCCAAGAGACCCAGTACTTC. Protein sequence: CSASQGAQETQYF.

This clonotype has at least ten counts. This chain joins TRBV18 and TRBJ2-1, with 9 bases fitting TRBD1. CDR1 KGHSH and CDR2 LQKENI come from the germline V gene. V lost 0 bases to trimming and J lost 11 bases; unmatched junction nucleotides: 5. This CDR3 contains 14 residues. The CDR3 DNA reads as TGTGCCAGCTCACCACCCGACAGGGGGGTAAAGCAGTTCTTC. Translation gives CASSPPDRGVKQFF.

This clonotype has a count of ten or more. The J gene is TRBJ2-5, the V gene TRBV6-2 or TRBV6-3; D perhaps matches TRBD2 (6 bases). V lost 4 bases to trimming and J lost 0 bases, with 9 bases between them. This CDR3 region has 14 residues. The germline CDR1 and CDR2 sequences are MNHEY and SVGEGT. CDR3 nucleotide sequence: TGTGCCAGCAGTTCCCGGGACTACCAAGAGACCCAGTACTTC. This translates into CASSSRDYQETQYF.